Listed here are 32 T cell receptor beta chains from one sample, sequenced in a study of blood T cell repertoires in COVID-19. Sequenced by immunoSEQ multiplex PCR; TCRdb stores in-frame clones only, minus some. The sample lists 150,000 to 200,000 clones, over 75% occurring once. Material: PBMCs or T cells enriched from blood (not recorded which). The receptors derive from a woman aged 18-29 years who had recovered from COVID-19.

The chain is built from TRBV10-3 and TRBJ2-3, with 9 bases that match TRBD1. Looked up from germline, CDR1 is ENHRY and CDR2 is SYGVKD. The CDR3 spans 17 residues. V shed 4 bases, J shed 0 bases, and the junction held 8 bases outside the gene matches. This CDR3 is CAISGTDRGTSTDTQYF. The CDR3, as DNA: TGTGCCATCAGTGGAACTGACAGGGGGACTAGCACAGATACGCAGTATTTT.

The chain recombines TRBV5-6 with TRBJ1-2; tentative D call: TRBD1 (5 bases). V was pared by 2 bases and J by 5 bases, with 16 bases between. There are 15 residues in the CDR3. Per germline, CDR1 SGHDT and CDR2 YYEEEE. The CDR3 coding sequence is TGTGCCAGCAGCTTCGGGGGAGGGTTTAGATATGGCTACACCTTC. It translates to CASSFGGGFRYGYTF.

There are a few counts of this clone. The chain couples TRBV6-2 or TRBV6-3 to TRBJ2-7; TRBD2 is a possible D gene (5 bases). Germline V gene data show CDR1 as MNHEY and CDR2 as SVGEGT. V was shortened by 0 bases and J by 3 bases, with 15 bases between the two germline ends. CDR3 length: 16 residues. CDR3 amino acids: CASSYSSGRPLYEQYF. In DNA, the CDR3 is TGTGCCAGCAGTTACTCGAGTGGGAGACCCCTCTACGAGCAGTACTTC.

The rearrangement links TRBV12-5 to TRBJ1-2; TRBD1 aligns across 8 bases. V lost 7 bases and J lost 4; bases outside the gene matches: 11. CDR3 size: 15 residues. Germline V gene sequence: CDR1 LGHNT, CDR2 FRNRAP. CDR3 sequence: CASAVEGTGPYGYTF. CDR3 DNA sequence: TGTGCTAGTGCCGTGGAGGGGACAGGCCCCTATGGCTACACCTTC.

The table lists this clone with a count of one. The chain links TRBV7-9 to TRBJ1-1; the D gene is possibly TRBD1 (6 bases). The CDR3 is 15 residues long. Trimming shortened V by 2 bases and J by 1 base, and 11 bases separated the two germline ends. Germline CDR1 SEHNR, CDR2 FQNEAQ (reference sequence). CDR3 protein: CASSLSTGANTEAFF. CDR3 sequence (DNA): TGTGCCAGCAGCTTATCGACAGGCGCGAACACTGAAGCTTTCTTT.

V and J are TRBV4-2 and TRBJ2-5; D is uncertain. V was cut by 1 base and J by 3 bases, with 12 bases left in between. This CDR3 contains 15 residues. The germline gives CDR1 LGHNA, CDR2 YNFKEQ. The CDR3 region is CASSQVPAREETQYF. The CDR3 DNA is TGTGCCAGCAGCCAAGTACCCGCTAGAGAAGAGACCCAGTACTTC.

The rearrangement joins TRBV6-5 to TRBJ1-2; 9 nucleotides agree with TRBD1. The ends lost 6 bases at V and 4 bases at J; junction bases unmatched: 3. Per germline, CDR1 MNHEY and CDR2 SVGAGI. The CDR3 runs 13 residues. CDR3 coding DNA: TGTGCCAGCAGCCGGACAGGGGTCTATGGCTACACCTTC. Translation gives CASSRTGVYGYTF.

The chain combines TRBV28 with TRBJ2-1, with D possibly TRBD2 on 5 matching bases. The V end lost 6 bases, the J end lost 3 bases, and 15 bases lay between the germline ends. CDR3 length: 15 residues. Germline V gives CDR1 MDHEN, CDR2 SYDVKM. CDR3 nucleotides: TGTGCCAGCAGGAAATTAAGCGGCCTCTACAATGAGCAGTTCTTC. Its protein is CASRKLSGLYNEQFF. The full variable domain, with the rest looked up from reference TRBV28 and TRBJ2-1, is DVKVTQSSRYLVKRTGEKVFLECVQDMDHENMFWYRQDPGLGLRLIYFSYDVKMKEKGDIPEGYSVSREKKERFSLILESASTNQTSMYLCASRKLSGLYNEQFFGPGTRLTVL.

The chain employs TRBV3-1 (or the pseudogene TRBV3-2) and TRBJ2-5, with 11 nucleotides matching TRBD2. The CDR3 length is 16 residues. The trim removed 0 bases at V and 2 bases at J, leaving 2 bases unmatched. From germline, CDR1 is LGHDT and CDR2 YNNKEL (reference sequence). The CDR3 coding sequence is TGTGCCAGCAGCCAAGATCGACTAGCGGGGCAAGAGACCCAGTACTTC. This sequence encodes CASSQDRLAGQETQYF.

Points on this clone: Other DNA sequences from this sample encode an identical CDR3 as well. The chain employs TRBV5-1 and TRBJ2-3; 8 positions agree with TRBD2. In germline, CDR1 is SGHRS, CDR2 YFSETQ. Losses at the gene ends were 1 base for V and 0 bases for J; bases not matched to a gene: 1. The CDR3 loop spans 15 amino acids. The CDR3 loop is CASSLTSGSTDTQYF. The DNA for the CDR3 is TGCGCCAGCAGCTTGACTAGCGGAAGCACAGATACGCAGTATTTT.

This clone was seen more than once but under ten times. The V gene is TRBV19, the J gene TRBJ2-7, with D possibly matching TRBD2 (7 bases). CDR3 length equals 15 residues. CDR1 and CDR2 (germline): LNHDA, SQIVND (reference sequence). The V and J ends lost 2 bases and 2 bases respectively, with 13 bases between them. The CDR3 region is CASSIRGGGTYEQYF. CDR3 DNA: TGTGCCAGTAGTATAAGGGGGGGAGGTACCTACGAGCAGTACTTC.

The CDR3 loop reads CATSRGTSGSPTDTQYF. DNA of the CDR3: TGTGCCACCAGCAGAGGGACTAGCGGGTCCCCCACAGATACGCAGTATTTT. This chain uses TRBV15 with TRBJ2-3, with 11 bases matching TRBD2. J was trimmed by 2 bases and V by 1 base; bases with no gene match: 5. The CDR3 is 17 amino acids. In germline, CDR1 is LNHNV, CDR2 YYDKDF (reference sequence).

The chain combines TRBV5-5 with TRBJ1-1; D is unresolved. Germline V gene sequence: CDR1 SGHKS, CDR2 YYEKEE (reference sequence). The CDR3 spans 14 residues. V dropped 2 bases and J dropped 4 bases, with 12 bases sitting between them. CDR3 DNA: TGTGCCAGCAGCTTTGGGCAGTCCGGCACTGAAGCTTTCTTT. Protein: CASSFGQSGTEAFF.

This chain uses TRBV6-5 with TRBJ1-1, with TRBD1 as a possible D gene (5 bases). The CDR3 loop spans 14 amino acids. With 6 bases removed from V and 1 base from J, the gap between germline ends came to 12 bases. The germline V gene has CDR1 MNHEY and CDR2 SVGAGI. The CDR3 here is CASSRIQGNTEAFF. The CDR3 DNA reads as TGTGCCAGCAGCCGAATTCAGGGGAACACTGAAGCTTTCTTT.

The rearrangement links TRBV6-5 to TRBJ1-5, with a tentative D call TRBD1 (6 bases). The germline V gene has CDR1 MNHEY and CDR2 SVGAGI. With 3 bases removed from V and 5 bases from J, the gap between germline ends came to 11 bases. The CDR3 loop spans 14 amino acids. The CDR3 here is CASSYSGVHQPQHF. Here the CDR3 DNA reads TGTGCCAGCAGTTATTCAGGGGTGCATCAGCCCCAGCATTTT.

In nucleotides, the CDR3 is TGTGCCAGCAGTTATACGCGGGGTGAGACCCAGTACTTC. Amino acid sequence: CASSYTRGETQYF. V gene TRBV2 combines with J gene TRBJ2-5; tentatively, D is TRBD2 (6 bases). Germline CDR1 and CDR2: SNHLY and FYNNEI. V was trimmed by 5 bases and J by 5 bases, leaving 12 bases between them. The CDR3 runs 13 residues.

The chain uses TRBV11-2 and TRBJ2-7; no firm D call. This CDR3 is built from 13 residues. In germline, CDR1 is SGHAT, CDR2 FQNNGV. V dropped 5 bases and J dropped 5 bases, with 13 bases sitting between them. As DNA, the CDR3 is TGTGCCAGCAGCCTCACAGTTGTCAACGAGCAGTACTTC. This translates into CASSLTVVNEQYF.

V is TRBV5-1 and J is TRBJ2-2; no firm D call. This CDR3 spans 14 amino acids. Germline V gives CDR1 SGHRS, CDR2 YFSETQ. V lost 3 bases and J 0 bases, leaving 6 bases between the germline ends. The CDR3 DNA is TGCGCCAGCAGCTCCGTAACGAACACCGGGGAGCTGTTTTTT. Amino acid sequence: CASSSVTNTGELFF. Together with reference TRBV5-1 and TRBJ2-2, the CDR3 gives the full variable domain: KAGVTQTPRYLIKTRGQQVTLSCSPISGHRSVSWYQQTPGQGLQFLFEYFSETQRNKGNFPGRFSGRQFSNSRSEMNVSTLELGDSALYLCASSSVTNTGELFFGEGSRLTVL.

CDR3 protein: CASSLASGTITSQDTQYF. CDR3 in DNA: TGCGCCAGCAGCTTGGCTAGCGGGACTATCACTTCACAAGATACGCAGTATTTT. The V and J genes are TRBV5-1 and TRBJ2-3, with TRBD2 matching 9 bases. This CDR3 is built from 18 residues. CDR1 is SGHRS, CDR2 YFSETQ, per germline. V lost 0 bases, J lost 5 bases, and 13 bases stayed unmatched. Together with reference TRBV5-1 and TRBJ2-3, the CDR3 gives the full variable domain: KAGVTQTPRYLIKTRGQQVTLSCSPISGHRSVSWYQQTPGQGLQFLFEYFSETQRNKGNFPGRFSGRQFSNSRSEMNVSTLELGDSALYLCASSLASGTITSQDTQYFGPGTRLTVL.

CDR3 sequence: CASSFGRASNQPQHF. DNA of the CDR3: TGTGCCAGCAGCTTTGGCAGGGCGAGCAATCAGCCCCAGCATTTT. The J gene is TRBJ1-5, the V gene TRBV11-2; weak D call: TRBD1 (5 bases). Germline values: CDR1 SGHAT, CDR2 FQNNGV. The CDR3 consists of 15 residues. The V end was cut by 3 bases, the J end by 1 base, with 10 bases between.

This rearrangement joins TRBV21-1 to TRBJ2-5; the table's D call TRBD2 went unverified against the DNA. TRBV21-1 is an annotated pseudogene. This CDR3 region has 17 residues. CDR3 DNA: TGTGCCAGCAGCAAATGGGTGCCTAGCGGGAAGAAAAAGACCCAGTACTTC. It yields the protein CASSKWVPSGKKKTQYF.

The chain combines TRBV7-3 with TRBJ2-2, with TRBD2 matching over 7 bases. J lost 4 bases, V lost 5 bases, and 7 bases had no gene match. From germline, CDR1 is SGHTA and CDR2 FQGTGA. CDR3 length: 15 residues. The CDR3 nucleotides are TGTGCCAGCAGCCCCTGGGGGGGGAGCACCGGGGAGCTGTTTTTT. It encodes CASSPWGGSTGELFF.

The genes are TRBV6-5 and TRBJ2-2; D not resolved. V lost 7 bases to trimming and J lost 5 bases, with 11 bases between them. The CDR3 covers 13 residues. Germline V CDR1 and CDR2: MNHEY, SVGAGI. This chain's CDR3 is CASTATSTGELFF. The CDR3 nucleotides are TGTGCCAGCACCGCAACTTCTACCGGGGAGCTGTTTTTT.

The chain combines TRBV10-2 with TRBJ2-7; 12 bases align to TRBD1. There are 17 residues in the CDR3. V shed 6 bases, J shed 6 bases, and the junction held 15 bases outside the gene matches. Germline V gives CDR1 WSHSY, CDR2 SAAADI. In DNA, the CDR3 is TGCGCCAGCAGACTAGGGACAGGGGGCTCCACCGTATTCGAGCAGTACTTC. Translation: CASRLGTGGSTVFEQYF.

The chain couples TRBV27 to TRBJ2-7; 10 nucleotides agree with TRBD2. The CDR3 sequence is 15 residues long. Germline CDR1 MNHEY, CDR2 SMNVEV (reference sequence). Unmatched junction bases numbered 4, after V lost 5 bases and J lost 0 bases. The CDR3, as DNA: TGTGCCAGCAGTATAGCGGGAGGCCTCTCCTACGAGCAGTACTTC. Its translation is CASSIAGGLSYEQYF.

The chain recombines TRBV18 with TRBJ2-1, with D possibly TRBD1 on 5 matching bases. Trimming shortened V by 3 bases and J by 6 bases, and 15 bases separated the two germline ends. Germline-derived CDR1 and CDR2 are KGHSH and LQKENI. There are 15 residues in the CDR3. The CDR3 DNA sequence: TGTGCCAGCTCACCCCAGGGAAAAGTCCCCAATGAGCAGTTCTTC. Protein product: CASSPQGKVPNEQFF.

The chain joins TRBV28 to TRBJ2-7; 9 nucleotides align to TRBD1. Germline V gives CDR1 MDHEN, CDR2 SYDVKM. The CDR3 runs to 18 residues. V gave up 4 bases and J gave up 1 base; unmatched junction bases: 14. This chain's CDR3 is CASSYPGTQGALSYEQYF. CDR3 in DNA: TGTGCCAGCAGTTATCCCGGAACACAGGGGGCTTTATCCTACGAGCAGTACTTC.

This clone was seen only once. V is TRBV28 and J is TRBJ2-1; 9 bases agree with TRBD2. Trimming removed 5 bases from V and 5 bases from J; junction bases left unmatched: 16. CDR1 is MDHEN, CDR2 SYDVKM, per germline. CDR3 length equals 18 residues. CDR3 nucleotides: TGTGCCAGCAGTCCGCTGGGCGGGAGGGCCCCTACGGACAATGAGCAGTTCTTC. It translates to CASSPLGGRAPTDNEQFF. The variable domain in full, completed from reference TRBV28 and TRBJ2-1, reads DVKVTQSSRYLVKRTGEKVFLECVQDMDHENMFWYRQDPGLGLRLIYFSYDVKMKEKGDIPEGYSVSREKKERFSLILESASTNQTSMYLCASSPLGGRAPTDNEQFFGPGTRLTVL.

As DNA, the CDR3 is TGTGCCAGCAGTGATTCAGGACAGTCCTGGGAGACCCAGTACTTC. Its translation is CASSDSGQSWETQYF. This rearrangement joins TRBV25-1 to TRBJ2-5; D may be TRBD1 (6 bases). Between the trimmed V and J ends, which lost 3 bases and 5 bases, there was a span of 16 bases. Germline V lookup: CDR1 MGHDK, CDR2 SYGVNS. The CDR3 is 15 residues long.

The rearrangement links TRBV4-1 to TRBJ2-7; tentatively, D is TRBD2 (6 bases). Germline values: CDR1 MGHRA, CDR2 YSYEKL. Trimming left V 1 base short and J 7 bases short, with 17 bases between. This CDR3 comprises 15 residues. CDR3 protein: CASSQVFGGPWEQYF. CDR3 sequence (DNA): TGCGCCAGCAGCCAAGTTTTCGGAGGGCCATGGGAGCAGTACTTC.

CDR3 loop: CAWSIGSRQETQYF. The CDR3 DNA sequence: TGTGCCTGGAGTATCGGGAGCCGTCAAGAGACCCAGTACTTC. The J gene is TRBJ2-5, the V gene TRBV30, with D possibly TRBD2 on 6 matching bases. V dropped 2 bases and J dropped 2 bases, with 12 bases sitting between them. CDR1 is GTSNPN, CDR2 SVGIG, per germline (reference sequence). CDR3 length equals 14 residues.

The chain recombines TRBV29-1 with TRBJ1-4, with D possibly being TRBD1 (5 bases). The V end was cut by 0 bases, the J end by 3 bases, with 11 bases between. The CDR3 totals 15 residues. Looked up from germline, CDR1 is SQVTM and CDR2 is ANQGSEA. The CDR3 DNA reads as TGCAGCGTTGAAGACCCGGGGGATTCTAATGAAAAACTGTTTTTT. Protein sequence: CSVEDPGDSNEKLFF. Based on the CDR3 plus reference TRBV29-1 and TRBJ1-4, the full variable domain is SAVISQKPSRDICQRGTSLTIQCQVDSQVTMMFWYRQQPGQSLTLIATANQGSEATYESGFVIDKFPISRPNLTFSTLTVSNMSPEDSSIYLCSVEDPGDSNEKLFFGSGTQLSVL.